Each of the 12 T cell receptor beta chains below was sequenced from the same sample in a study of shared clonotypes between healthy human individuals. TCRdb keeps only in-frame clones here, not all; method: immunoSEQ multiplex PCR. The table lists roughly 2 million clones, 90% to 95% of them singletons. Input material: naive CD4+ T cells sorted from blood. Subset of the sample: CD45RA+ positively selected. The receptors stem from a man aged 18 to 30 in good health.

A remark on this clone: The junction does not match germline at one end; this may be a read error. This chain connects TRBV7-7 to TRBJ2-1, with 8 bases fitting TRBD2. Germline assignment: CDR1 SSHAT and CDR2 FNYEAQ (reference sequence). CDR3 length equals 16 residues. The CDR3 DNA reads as TGTGCTAGCAGCTTGTTTAGCGGGGCCTCCTACAATGAGCAGTTCTTC. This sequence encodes CASSLFSGASYNEQFF.

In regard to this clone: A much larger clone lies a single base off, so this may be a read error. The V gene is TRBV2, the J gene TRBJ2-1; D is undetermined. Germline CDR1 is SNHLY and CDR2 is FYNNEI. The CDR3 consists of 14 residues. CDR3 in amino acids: CASSGDLSYNEQLF. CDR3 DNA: TGTGCCAGCAGTGGCGACCTCTCCTACAATGAGCAGCTCTTC.

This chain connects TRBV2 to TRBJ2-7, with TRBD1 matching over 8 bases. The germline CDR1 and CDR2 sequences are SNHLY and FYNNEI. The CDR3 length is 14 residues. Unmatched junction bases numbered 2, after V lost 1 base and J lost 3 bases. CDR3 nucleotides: TGTGCCAGCAGTGAAGGGACAGGGATCTACGAGCAGTACTTC. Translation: CASSEGTGIYEQYF. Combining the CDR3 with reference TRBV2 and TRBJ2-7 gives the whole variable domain EPEVTQTPSHQVTQMGQEVILRCVPISNHLYFYWYRQILGQKVEFLVSFYNNEISEKSEIFDDQFSVERPDGSNFTLKIRSTKLEDSAMYFCASSEGTGIYEQYFGPGTRLTVT.

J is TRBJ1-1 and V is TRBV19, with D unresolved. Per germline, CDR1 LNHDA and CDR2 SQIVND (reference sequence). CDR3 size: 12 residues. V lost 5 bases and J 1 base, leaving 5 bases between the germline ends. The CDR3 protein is CASSFTNTEAFF. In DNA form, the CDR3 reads TGTGCCAGTAGTTTCACGAACACTGAAGCTTTCTTT.

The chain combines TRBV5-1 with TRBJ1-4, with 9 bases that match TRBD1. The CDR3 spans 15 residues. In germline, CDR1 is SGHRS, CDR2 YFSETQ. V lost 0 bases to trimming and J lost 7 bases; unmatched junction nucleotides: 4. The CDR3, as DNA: TGCGCCAGCAGCTTGGAGGGACAGGGACCTGAAAAACTGTTTTTT. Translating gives CASSLEGQGPEKLFF.

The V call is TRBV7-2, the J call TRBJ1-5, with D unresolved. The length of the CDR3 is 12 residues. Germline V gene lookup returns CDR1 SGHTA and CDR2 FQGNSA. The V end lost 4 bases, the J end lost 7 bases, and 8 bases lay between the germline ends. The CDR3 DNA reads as TGTGCCAGCAGCTCCCCGTGGCAGCCCCAGCATTTT. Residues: CASSSPWQPQHF.

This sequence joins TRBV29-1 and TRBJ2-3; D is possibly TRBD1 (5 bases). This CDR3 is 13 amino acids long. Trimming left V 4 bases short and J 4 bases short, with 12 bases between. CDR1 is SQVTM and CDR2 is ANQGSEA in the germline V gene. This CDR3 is CSVVPGQADTQYF. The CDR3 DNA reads TGCAGCGTTGTCCCAGGGCAGGCAGATACGCAGTATTTT.

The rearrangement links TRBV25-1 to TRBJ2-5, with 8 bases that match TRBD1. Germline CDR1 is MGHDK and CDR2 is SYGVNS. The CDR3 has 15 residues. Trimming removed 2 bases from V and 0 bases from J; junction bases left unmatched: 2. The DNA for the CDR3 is TGTGCCAGCAGTGAACGACAGGGGTACCAAGAGACCCAGTACTTC. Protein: CASSERQGYQETQYF.

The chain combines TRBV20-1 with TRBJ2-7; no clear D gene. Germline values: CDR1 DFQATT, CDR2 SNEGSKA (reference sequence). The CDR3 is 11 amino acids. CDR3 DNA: TGCAGCATGGGCGACTCCTACGAGCAGTACTTC. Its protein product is CSMGDSYEQYF.

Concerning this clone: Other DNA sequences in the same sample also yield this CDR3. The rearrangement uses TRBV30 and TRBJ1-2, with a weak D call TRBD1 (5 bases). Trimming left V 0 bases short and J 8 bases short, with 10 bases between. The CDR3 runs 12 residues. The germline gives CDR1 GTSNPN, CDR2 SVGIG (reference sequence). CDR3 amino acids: CAWSVGGTGYTF. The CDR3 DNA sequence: TGTGCCTGGAGTGTCGGGGGAACGGGCTACACCTTC.

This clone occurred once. CDR3 DNA sequence: TGTGCCAGCAGCACCGGGACAGGGCTTACCACCGGGGAGCTGTTTTTT. Its protein is CASSTGTGLTTGELFF. V gene TRBV5-6 combines with J gene TRBJ2-2; 9 bases are a match to TRBD1. Unmatched junction bases numbered 8, after V lost 4 bases and J lost 4 bases. The CDR3 extends over 16 amino acids. Germline CDR1 and CDR2: SGHDT and YYEEEE.

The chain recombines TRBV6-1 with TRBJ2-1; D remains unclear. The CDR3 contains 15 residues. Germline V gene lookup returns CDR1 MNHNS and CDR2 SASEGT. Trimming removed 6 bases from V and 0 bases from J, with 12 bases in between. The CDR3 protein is CASRTARSSYNEQFF. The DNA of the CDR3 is TGTGCCAGCAGGACCGCTCGGAGCTCCTACAATGAGCAGTTCTTC.